This T cell receptor (beta chain) was found in a study of shared clonotypes between healthy human individuals. To note about this clone: Its antigen is unidentified.

The study, taken as a whole, reports: Among the subsets, naive ones generally showed larger estimated richness than memory ones.

Libraries were prepared by immunoSEQ multiplex PCR; TCRdb keeps only in-frame clonotypes and omits some of them. The profile shows over a million clones, 75% to 85% of them singletons. The CDR3 consists of 18 residues. CDR1 SGHAT and CDR2 FQNNGV come from the germline V gene. Between the trimmed V and J ends, which lost 4 bases and 6 bases, there was a span of 25 bases. The sequence was collected from a man younger than 30 in good health. Some clones in this sample may be carry-over from other donors' samples. The specimen sequenced was memory CD4+ T cells from PBMCs. Specified subset: CD45RA-negative fraction. The chain joins TRBV11-2 to TRBJ2-1; D tentatively reads TRBD1 or TRBD2 (6 bases each). CDR3 nucleotides: TGTGCCAGCAGCTGGACGGGGGCTAGGGGATCTTATGGCAATGAGCAGTTCTTC. This sequence encodes CASSWTGARGSYGNEQFF.